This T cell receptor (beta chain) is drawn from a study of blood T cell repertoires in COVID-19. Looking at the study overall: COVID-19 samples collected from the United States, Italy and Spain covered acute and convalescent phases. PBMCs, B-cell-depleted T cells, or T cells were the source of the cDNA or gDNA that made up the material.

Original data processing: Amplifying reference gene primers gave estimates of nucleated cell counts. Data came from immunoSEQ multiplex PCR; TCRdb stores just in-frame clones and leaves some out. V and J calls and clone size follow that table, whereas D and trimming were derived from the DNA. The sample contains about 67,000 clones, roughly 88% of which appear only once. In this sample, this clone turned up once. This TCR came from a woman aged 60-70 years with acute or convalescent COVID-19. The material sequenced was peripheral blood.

CDR3 nucleotide sequence: TGTGCCAGCAGTTACTCGACTAAAGGAGGGACTGAAGCTTTCTTT. It specifies CASSYSTKGGTEAFF. The V gene is TRBV6-6, the J gene TRBJ1-1; D remains ambiguous. The CDR3 spans 15 residues. V was shortened by 0 bases and J by 5 bases, with 13 bases between the two germline ends. The V gene's germline CDR1 is MNHNY and CDR2 SVGAGI (reference sequence).